These 22 T cell receptor beta chains originate from one sample sequenced in a study of radiotherapy plus CTLA-4 blockade in lung cancer. Assay used: immunoSEQ multiplex PCR; TCRdb lists only in-frame clones, some missing. The sample shows some 78,000 clones, approximately 86% of them seen only once. The sequencing here drew on peripheral blood, taken from a patient treated with radiotherapy plus ipilimumab. All receptors come from a human donor with non-small cell lung cancer who had stable disease on radiotherapy plus ipilimumab.

This rearrangement joins TRBV29-1 to TRBJ2-1; the match to TRBD1 covers 12 bases. J gave up 6 bases and V 7 bases, and 16 bases lay outside the gene matches. The germline V gene encodes CDR1 SQVTM and CDR2 ANQGSEA. The CDR3 contains 17 residues. CDR3 residues: CSALTPGQGAVINEQFF. In DNA, the CDR3 is TGCAGCGCATTGACACCGGGACAGGGGGCGGTCATCAATGAGCAGTTCTTC.

The rearrangement uses TRBV7-2 and TRBJ2-3; 9 positions match TRBD2. After removal of 3 bases from V and 1 base from J, the junction contained 11 bases not matched to a gene. Germline-derived CDR1 and CDR2 are SGHTA and FQGNSA. The CDR3 runs to 18 residues. CDR3 DNA sequence: TGTGCCAGCAGCTTTATCCCTAGCGGGACCAGCGGCACAGATACGCAGTATTTT. It is translated as CASSFIPSGTSGTDTQYF.

In this sample, this clone turned up once. This rearrangement joins TRBV2 to TRBJ1-1, with D possibly TRBD1 on 5 matching bases. This CDR3 contains 15 residues. With 6 bases removed from V and 4 bases from J, the gap between germline ends came to 18 bases. CDR1 and CDR2 from the germline V gene are SNHLY and FYNNEI. The CDR3 sequence is CASSRDAFSSTEAFF. The CDR3 DNA sequence: TGTGCCAGCAGCCGGGACGCCTTCAGTAGCACTGAAGCTTTCTTT.

This chain connects TRBV7-9 to TRBJ2-1; TRBD2 agrees at 13 bases. This CDR3 spans 15 amino acids. The germline V gene encodes CDR1 SEHNR and CDR2 FQNEAQ (reference sequence). Unmatched junction bases numbered 7, after V lost 5 bases and J lost 9 bases. The CDR3 nucleotides are TGTGCCAGCAGCGCAAGGACTAGCGGGAGCTTTGAGCAGTTCTTC. It codes for CASSARTSGSFEQFF.

The V call is TRBV18, the J call TRBJ1-2; D is ambiguous. Germline CDR1 reads KGHSH; CDR2 reads LQKENI. The CDR3 runs 14 residues. Trimming left V 0 bases short and J 3 bases short, with 8 bases between. CDR3 DNA: TGTGCCAGCTCACCACCGTTAAAGGACTATGGCTACACCTTC. It encodes CASSPPLKDYGYTF.

This chain uses TRBV4-2 with TRBJ2-2; TRBD1 matches at 9 bases. Germline V gives CDR1 LGHNA, CDR2 YNFKEQ. With V trimmed by 3 bases and J by 4 bases, 6 bases remained unmatched. This CDR3 has 16 residues. The CDR3 region is CASSHLGQGSTGELFF. The CDR3, as DNA: TGTGCCAGCAGCCACCTCGGACAGGGGAGCACCGGGGAGCTGTTTTTT.

The V call is TRBV10-2, the J call TRBJ2-7, with D tentatively TRBD1 (5 bases). The CDR3 covers 12 residues. V was pared by 4 bases and J by 4 bases, with 8 bases between. Germline-derived CDR1 and CDR2 are WSHSY and SAAADI. The CDR3 loop reads CASSVQGYEQYF. The CDR3 DNA is TGCGCCAGCAGTGTTCAGGGTTACGAGCAGTACTTC.

The chain uses TRBV27 and TRBJ2-7; D not resolved. Germline loops: CDR1 MNHEY, CDR2 SMNVEV (reference sequence). V lost 2 bases to trimming and J lost 3 bases, with 8 bases between them. This CDR3 contains 13 residues. In DNA, the CDR3 is TGTGCCAGCAGTTTACAGCAAAACTACGAGCAGTACTTC. Protein sequence: CASSLQQNYEQYF.

The rearrangement joins TRBV29-1 to TRBJ2-7; a weak D match, TRBD2 (6 bases). V dropped 4 bases and J dropped 3 bases, with 16 bases sitting between them. Germline CDR1 is SQVTM and CDR2 is ANQGSEA. The CDR3 is made up of 14 amino acids. The CDR3 nucleotides read TGCAGCGTTGTGGGACTTGGGGCGGGCTACGAGCAGTACTTC. Protein product: CSVVGLGAGYEQYF.

The chain joins TRBV5-6 to TRBJ1-5; the D gene is possibly TRBD1 (5 bases). Germline loops: CDR1 SGHDT, CDR2 YYEEEE. This CDR3 contains 14 residues. V was pared by 0 bases and J by 7 bases, with 11 bases between. The CDR3 reads CASSLGQGSQPQHF. The CDR3 DNA sequence: TGTGCCAGCAGCTTGGGGCAGGGAAGCCAGCCCCAGCATTTT.

The table lists this clone with a few counts. CDR3 nucleotide sequence: TGTGCCAGCAGCCCTTGGACTAGCGGCACAGATACGCAGTATTTT. This encodes CASSPWTSGTDTQYF. This sequence joins TRBV27 and TRBJ2-3; TRBD2 matches 9 bases. The CDR3 runs to 15 residues. V shed 6 bases, J shed 1 base, and the junction held 5 bases outside the gene matches. Germline CDR1 is MNHEY and CDR2 is SMNVEV (reference sequence).

This clone was detected only once. The J gene is TRBJ2-5, the V gene TRBV7-3; tentatively, D is TRBD1 or TRBD2 (6 bases each). The V gene lost 6 bases and the J gene lost 5 bases, with 13 bases spanning the gap. Germline V gene data show CDR1 as SGHTA and CDR2 as FQGTGA. The CDR3 runs to 13 residues. CDR3 DNA sequence: TGTGCCAGCAGGGCAACAGGGAGGGAGACCCAGTACTTC. Translating gives CASRATGRETQYF.

The chain couples TRBV5-6 to TRBJ2-5; weak D call: TRBD2 (5 bases). Germline V gene data show CDR1 as SGHDT and CDR2 as YYEEEE. Trimming shortened V by 3 bases and J by 4 bases, and 10 bases separated the two germline ends. The CDR3 totals 13 residues. In DNA, the CDR3 is TGTGCCAGCAGCTCGCCGGGGATAGAGACCCAGTACTTC. Protein sequence: CASSSPGIETQYF.

In this sample, this clone turned up once. The V gene is TRBV18, the J gene TRBJ1-1, with 8 bases lining up with TRBD1. After removal of 6 bases from V and 4 bases from J, the junction contained 4 bases not matched to a gene. Germline-derived CDR1 and CDR2 are KGHSH and LQKENI. The CDR3 runs 13 residues. The CDR3 loop is CASSQGAGTEAFF. The CDR3 nucleotides are TGTGCCAGCTCCCAGGGGGCTGGCACTGAAGCTTTCTTT.

The rearrangement links TRBV19 to TRBJ1-2; D is undetermined. Germline V gene data show CDR1 as LNHDA and CDR2 as SQIVND (reference sequence). This CDR3 is built from 17 residues. Trimming stripped 4 bases from V and 1 base from J, with 19 bases between. CDR3 protein: CASSTVGRIGFNYGYTF. Written as DNA, the CDR3 is TGTGCCAGTAGTACCGTAGGACGGATAGGGTTTAACTATGGCTACACCTTC.

The rearrangement joins TRBV4-1 to TRBJ1-6; D not certain. Germline-derived CDR1 and CDR2 are MGHRA and YSYEKL. This CDR3 is 18 amino acids long. The V end lost 0 bases, the J end lost 10 bases, and 22 bases lay between the germline ends. CDR3 amino acids: CASSQDPPDPRPRSPLHF. In nucleotides, the CDR3 is TGCGCCAGCAGCCAAGATCCCCCAGATCCCCGACCCAGGTCACCCCTCCACTTT.

The CDR3 sequence is CASSFKVGTEAFF. The DNA for the CDR3 is TGTGCCAGCAGCTTTAAGGTGGGGACTGAAGCTTTCTTT. V and J are TRBV7-8 and TRBJ1-1; no reliable D call. This CDR3 has 13 residues. Per germline, CDR1 SGHVS and CDR2 FQNEAQ. V lost 3 bases to trimming and J lost 5 bases, with 10 bases between them.

The chain carries TRBV18 and TRBJ2-3; no firm D call. The CDR3 runs to 15 residues. V was trimmed by 3 bases and J by 2 bases, leaving 12 bases between them. Germline assignment: CDR1 KGHSH and CDR2 LQKENI. The CDR3 is CASSPQSPNTDTQYF. The CDR3 nucleotides read TGTGCCAGCTCACCGCAGTCGCCAAACACAGATACGCAGTATTTT. Variable domain in full (rest from reference TRBV18 and TRBJ2-3): NAGVMQNPRHLVRRRGQEARLRCSPMKGHSHVYWYRQLPEEGLKFMVYLQKENIIDESGMPKERFSAEFPKEGPSILRIQQVVRGDSAAYFCASSPQSPNTDTQYFGPGTRLTVL.

The V call is TRBV27, the J call TRBJ1-3; 7 nucleotides match TRBD1. Germline assignment: CDR1 MNHEY and CDR2 SMNVEV (reference sequence). V was pared by 6 bases and J by 4 bases, with 6 bases of the junction left unmatched. This CDR3 comprises 14 residues. CDR3 residues: CASSPRDSGNTIYF. Here the CDR3 DNA reads TGTGCCAGCAGCCCCCGGGACAGCGGAAACACCATATATTTT.

The chain has TRBV10-2 and TRBJ1-5, with a possible D match to TRBD1 (6 bases). The CDR3 is 18 residues long. V was clipped by 3 bases and J by 3 bases, with 21 bases between them. Per germline, CDR1 WSHSY and CDR2 SAAADI. CDR3 nucleotides: TGCGCCAGCAGTGACCATACAGGGACTGGATACTACAATCAGCCCCAGCATTTT. It specifies CASSDHTGTGYYNQPQHF.

CDR3 nucleotides: TGTGCCAGCACCGGAGGGGGGGGAGGCAATCAGCCCCAGCATTTT. It yields the protein CASTGGGGGNQPQHF. The chain carries TRBV7-2 and TRBJ1-5; a possible D gene is TRBD1 (6 bases). V was clipped by 7 bases and J by 2 bases, with 15 bases between them. Germline loops: CDR1 SGHTA, CDR2 FQGNSA. The CDR3 is 15 amino acids.

The CDR3: CAGENVYNSPLHF. Here the CDR3 DNA reads TGTGCCGGGGAGAATGTCTATAATTCACCCCTCCACTTT. The V gene is TRBV7-9, the J gene TRBJ1-6; D remains ambiguous. V lost 11 bases and J 3 bases, leaving 11 bases between the germline ends. This CDR3 is 13 amino acids long. Germline CDR1 is SEHNR and CDR2 is FQNEAQ (reference sequence).